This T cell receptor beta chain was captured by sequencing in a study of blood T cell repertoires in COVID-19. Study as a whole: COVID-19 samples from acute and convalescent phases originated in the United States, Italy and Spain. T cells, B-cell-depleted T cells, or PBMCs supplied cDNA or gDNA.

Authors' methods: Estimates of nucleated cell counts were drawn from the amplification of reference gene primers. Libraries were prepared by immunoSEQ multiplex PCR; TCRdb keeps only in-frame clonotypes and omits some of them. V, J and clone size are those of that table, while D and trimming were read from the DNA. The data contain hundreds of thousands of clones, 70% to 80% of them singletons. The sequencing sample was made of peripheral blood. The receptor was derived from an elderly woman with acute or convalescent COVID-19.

CDR3 DNA: TGTGCCAGTAGGCCTCGTAGCGGGGGGGCTTATCGGCAGTTCTTC. Amino acids: CASRPRSGGAYRQFF. The chain joins TRBV19 to TRBJ2-1, with 11 nucleotides matching TRBD2. CDR1 LNHDA and CDR2 SQIVND come from the germline V gene (reference sequence). The CDR3 is made up of 15 amino acids. V lost 6 bases, J lost 12 bases, and 13 bases stayed unmatched.